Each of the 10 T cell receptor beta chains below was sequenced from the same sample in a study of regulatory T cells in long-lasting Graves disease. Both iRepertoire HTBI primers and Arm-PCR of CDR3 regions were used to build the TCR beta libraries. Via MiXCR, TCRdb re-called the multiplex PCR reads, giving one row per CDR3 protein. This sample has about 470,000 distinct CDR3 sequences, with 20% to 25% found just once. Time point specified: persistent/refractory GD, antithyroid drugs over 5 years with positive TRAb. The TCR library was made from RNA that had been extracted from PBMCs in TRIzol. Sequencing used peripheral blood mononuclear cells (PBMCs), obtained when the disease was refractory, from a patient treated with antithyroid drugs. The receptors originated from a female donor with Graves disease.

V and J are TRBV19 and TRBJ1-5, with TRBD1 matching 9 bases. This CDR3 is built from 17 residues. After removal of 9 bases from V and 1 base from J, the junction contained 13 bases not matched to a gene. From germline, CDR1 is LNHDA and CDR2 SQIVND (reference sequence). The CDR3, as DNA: TGTGCCAGCACCGGGACAGGGCTGGGGTTCAGCAATCAGCCCCAGCATTTT. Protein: CASTGTGLGFSNQPQHF.

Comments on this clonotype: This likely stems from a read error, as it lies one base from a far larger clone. The CDR3 DNA reads as TGTGCCAGCAGCCCCCGGACGGATAACACTGAAGCTTTCTTT. Protein sequence: CASSPRTDNTEAFF. The chain uses TRBV9 and TRBJ1-1, with unresolved D. Trimming took off 4 bases at V and 2 bases at J, with 12 bases between the two ends. This CDR3 comprises 14 residues. The germline V gene encodes CDR1 SGDLS and CDR2 YYNGEE.

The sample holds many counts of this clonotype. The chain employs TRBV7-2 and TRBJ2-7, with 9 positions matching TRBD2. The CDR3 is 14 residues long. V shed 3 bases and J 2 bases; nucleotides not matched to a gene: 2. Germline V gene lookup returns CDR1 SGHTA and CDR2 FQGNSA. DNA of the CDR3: TGTGCCAGCAGCTTTACTAGCGGGCCCTACGAGCAGTACTTC. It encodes CASSFTSGPYEQYF.

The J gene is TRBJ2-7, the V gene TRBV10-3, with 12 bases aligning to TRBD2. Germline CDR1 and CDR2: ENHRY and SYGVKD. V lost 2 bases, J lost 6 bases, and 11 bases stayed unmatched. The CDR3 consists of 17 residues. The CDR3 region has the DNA TGTGCCATCAGTGAGCACCTAGCGGGGGGGCCACCGGGCGAGCAGTACTTC. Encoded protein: CAISEHLAGGPPGEQYF.

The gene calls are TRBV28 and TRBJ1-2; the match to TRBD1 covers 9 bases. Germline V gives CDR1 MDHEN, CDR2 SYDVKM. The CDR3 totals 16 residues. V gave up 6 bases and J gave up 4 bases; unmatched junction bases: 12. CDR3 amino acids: CASRPGQGKALYGYTF. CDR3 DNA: TGTGCCAGCAGACCCGGACAGGGGAAAGCGCTCTATGGCTACACCTTC.

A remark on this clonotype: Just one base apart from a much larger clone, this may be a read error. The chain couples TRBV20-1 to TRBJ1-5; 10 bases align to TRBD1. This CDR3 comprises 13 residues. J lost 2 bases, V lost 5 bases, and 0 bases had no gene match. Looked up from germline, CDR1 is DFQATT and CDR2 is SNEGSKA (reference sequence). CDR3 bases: TGCAGTGCTGGGACAGGGGGCAATCAGCCCCAGCATTTT. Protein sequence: CSAGTGGNQPQHF.

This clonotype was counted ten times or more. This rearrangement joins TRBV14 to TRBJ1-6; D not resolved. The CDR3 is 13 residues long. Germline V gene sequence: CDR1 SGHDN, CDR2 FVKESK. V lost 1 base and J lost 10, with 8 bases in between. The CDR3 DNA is TGTGCCAGCAGCCAAGTTGGGAGGTCACCCCTCCACTTT. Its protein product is CASSQVGRSPLHF.

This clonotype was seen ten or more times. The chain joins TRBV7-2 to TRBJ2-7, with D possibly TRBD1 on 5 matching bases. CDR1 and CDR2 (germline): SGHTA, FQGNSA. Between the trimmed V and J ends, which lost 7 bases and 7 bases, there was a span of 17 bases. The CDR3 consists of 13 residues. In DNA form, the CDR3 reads TGTGCCAGCAACCTCGTCACAGGACCAGAGCAGTACTTC. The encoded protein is CASNLVTGPEQYF. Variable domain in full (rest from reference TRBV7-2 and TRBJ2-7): GAGVSQSPSNKVTEKGKDVELRCDPISGHTALYWYRQSLGQGLEFLIYFQGNSAPDKSGLPSDRFSAERTGGSVSTLTIQRTQQEDSAVYLCASNLVTGPEQYFGPGTRLTVT.

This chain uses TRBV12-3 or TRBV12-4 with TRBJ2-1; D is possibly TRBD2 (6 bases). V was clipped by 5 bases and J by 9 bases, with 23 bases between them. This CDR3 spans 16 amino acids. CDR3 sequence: CASSPPGLWGHTEQFF. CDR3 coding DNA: TGTGCCAGCAGTCCCCCGGGACTGTGGGGTCACACTGAGCAGTTCTTC.

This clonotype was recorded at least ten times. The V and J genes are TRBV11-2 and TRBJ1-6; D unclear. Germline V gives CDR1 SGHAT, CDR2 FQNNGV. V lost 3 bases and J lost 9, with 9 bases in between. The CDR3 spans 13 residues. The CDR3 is CASSLAHLSPLHF. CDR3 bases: TGTGCCAGCAGCTTGGCTCATCTTTCACCCCTCCACTTT.